This T cell receptor (beta chain) was found in a study of cytomegalovirus exposure and HLA in healthy donors. The CDR3 is 15 residues long. The V gene's germline CDR1 is MDHEN and CDR2 SYDVKM. Trimming removed 3 bases from V and 0 bases from J, with 12 bases in between. The PCR used 60 Vbeta and 13 Jbeta primers. Measured with immunoSEQ multiplex PCR; TCRdb has only the in-frame clones, and not every one. The repertoire holds about 93,000 clones, with 82% as singletons. The chain combines TRBV28 with TRBJ2-7; D not resolved. The receptor was isolated from a man aged 50-59 years in good health and CMV-seronegative. Source material: PBMCs. CDR3 residues: CASSLSTASSYEQYF. Here the CDR3 DNA reads TGTGCCAGCAGTTTGTCTACCGCCTCCTCCTACGAGCAGTACTTC.